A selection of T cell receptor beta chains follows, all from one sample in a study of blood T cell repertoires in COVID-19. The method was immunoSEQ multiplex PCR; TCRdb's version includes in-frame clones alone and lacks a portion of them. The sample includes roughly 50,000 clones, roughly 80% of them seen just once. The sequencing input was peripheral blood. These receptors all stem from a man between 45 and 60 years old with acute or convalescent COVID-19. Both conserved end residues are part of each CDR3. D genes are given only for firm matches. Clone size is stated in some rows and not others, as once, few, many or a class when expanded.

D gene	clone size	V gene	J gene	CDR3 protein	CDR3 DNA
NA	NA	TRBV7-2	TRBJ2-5	CASSTRQQETQYF	TGTGCCAGCAGCACCCGACAGCAAGAGACCCAGTACTTC
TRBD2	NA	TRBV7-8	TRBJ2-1	CASSMTSGRAFEQFF	TGTGCCAGCAGCATGACTAGCGGGAGGGCCTTTGAGCAGTTCTTC
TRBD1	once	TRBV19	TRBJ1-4	CASSRDRAEEKLFF	TGTGCCAGTAGTAGGGACAGGGCGGAAGAAAAACTGTTTTTT
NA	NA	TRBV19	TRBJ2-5	CASSITGGSKTQYF	TGTGCCAGTAGTATTACGGGGGGCTCGAAGACCCAGTACTTC
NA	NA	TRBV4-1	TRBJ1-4	CASSPGYEKLFF	TGCGCCAGCAGCCCAGGGTATGAAAAACTGTTTTTT
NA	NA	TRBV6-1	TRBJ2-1	CASSEGEGAYNEQFF	TGTGCCAGCAGTGAAGGTGAGGGAGCCTACAATGAGCAGTTCTTC
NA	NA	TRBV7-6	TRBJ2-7	CASSLGERYEQYF	TGTGCCAGCAGCTTAGGAGAGCGGTACGAGCAGTACTTC
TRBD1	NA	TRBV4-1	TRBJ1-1	CASSQEDRGNTEAFF	TGCGCCAGCAGCCAAGAGGACAGGGGGAACACTGAAGCTTTCTTT
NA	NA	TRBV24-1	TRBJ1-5	CATSDRTSNQPQHF	TGTGCCACCAGCGACAGGACCAGCAATCAGCCCCAGCATTTT
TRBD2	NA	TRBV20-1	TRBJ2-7	CSARLAGLQYF	TGCAGTGCTAGACTAGCGGGATTGCAGTACTTC
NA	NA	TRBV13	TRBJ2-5	CASSPQGMETQYF	TGTGCCAGCAGCCCACAGGGAATGGAGACCCAGTACTTC
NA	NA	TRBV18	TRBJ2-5	CASSPRTPEETQYF	TGTGCCAGCTCACCACGGACACCCGAAGAGACCCAGTACTTC
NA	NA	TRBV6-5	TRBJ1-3	CASSSVVSGNTIYF	TGTGCCAGCAGCAGTGTGGTCTCTGGAAACACCATATATTTT
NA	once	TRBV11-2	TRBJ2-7	CASSSGHYEQYF	TGTGCCAGCAGCTCCGGACACTACGAGCAGTACTTC
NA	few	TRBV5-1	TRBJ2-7	CASSLVYQRGPYEQYF	TGCGCCAGCAGCTTGGTTTACCAAAGGGGCCCATACGAGCAGTACTTC
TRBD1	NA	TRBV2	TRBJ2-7	CASSDRGRYYEQYF	TGTGCCAGCAGTGATAGGGGGCGATATTACGAGCAGTACTTC
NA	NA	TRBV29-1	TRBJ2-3	CSVDAGHTDTQYF	TGCAGCGTTGACGCAGGGCACACAGATACGCAGTATTTT
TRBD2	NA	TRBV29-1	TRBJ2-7	CSVAGTRFDEQYF	TGCAGCGTTGCCGGGACTAGGTTCGACGAGCAGTACTTC
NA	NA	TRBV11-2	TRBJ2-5	CASFPIRDSFETQYF	TGTGCCAGCTTCCCCATCCGGGATTCCTTTGAGACCCAGTACTTC
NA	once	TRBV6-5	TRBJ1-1	CASSYHNRVNTEAFF	TGTGCCAGCAGTTACCATAACAGGGTAAACACTGAAGCTTTCTTT
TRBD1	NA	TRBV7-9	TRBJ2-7	CASSLSFYRGRSREQYF	TGTGCCAGCAGCTTGAGTTTTTACAGGGGGCGATCTCGCGAGCAGTACTTC
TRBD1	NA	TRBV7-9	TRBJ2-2	CASMDRGLANTGELFF	TGTGCCAGCATGGATAGGGGGCTGGCGAACACCGGGGAGCTGTTTTTT
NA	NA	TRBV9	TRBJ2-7	CASSVGPTPYYEQYF	TGTGCCAGCAGCGTAGGTCCCACCCCCTACTACGAGCAGTACTTC
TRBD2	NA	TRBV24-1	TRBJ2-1	CATSEHPFPSGAPREQFF	TGTGCCACCAGTGAACACCCGTTTCCTAGCGGGGCCCCCAGGGAGCAGTTCTTC
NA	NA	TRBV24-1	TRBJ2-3	CATSDLSTGSTDTQYF	TGTGCCACCAGTGATCTATCGACAGGATCCACAGATACGCAGTATTTT
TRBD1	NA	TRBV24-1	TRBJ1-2	CATSSLNPGQGNYGYTF	TGTGCCACCAGCTCTTTGAACCCGGGACAGGGGAACTATGGCTACACCTTC
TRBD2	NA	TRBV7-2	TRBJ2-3	CASSPQRAGGIPDTQYF	TGTGCCAGCAGCCCACAACGAGCGGGGGGGATCCCAGATACGCAGTATTTT
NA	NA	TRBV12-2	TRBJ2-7	CASRLAGRLEIYEQYF	TGTGCAAGTCGCTTAGCGGGGCGGCTAGAGATCTACGAGCAGTACTTC
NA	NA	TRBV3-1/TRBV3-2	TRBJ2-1	CASSQAAVSYNEQFF	TGTGCCAGCAGCCAAGCGGCGGTCTCCTACAATGAGCAGTTCTTC
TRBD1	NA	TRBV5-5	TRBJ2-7	CASRGQGSREQYF	TGTGCCAGCAGGGGACAGGGAAGCCGCGAGCAGTACTTC
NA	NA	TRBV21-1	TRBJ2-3	CASLAGGLSDTQYF	TGTGCCAGCCTAGCGGGGGGGCTCTCAGATACGCAGTATTTT
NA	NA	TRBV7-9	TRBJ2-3	CASSPSEGPDTQYF	TGTGCCAGCAGCCCCTCCGAGGGCCCAGATACGCAGTATTTT
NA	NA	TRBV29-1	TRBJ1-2	CSVVSGNYGYTF	TGCAGCGTTGTGTCGGGGAACTATGGCTACACCTTC
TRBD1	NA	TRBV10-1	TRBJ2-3	CASSDPRDSSTTDTQYF	TGCGCCAGCAGTGACCCTAGGGACAGTTCCACCACAGATACGCAGTATTTT
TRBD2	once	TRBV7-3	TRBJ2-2	CASSLNSGAYSGELFF	TGTGCCAGCAGCTTAAATAGCGGGGCTTATTCCGGGGAGCTGTTTTTT
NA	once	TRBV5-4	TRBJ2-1	CASSPDHRGYNEQFF	TGTGCCAGCAGCCCCGACCACCGGGGCTACAATGAGCAGTTCTTC
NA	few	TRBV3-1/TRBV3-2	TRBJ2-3	CASSQDLTQYF	TGTGCCAGCAGCCAAGATTTAACGCAGTATTTT
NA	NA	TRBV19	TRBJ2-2	CASSIQGRTGELFF	TGTGCCAGTAGTATCCAGGGTCGAACCGGGGAGCTGTTTTTT
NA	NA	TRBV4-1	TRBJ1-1	CASSQDVRETEAFF	TGCGCCAGCAGCCAAGATGTACGTGAGACTGAAGCTTTCTTT
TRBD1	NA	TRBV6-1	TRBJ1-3	CASSEVRGTGGTIYF	TGTGCCAGCAGTGAGGTCCGGGGGACAGGGGGCACCATATATTTT
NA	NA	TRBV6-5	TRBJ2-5	CATRSAQETQYF	TGTGCCACCCGTAGTGCTCAAGAGACCCAGTACTTC
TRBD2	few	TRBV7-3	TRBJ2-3	CASSLYPGTSGRVRPDTQYF	TGTGCCAGCAGCTTATATCCCGGGACTAGCGGGAGGGTCCGACCAGATACGCAGTATTTT
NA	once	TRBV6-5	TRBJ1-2	CASTRTARDYGYTF	TGTGCCAGCACCCGGACAGCGAGGGACTATGGCTACACCTTC
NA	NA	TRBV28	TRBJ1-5	CASSFIGPAGNQPQHF	TGTGCCAGCAGTTTCATCGGCCCCGCGGGCAATCAGCCCCAGCATTTT
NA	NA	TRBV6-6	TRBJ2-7	CASSSKDSYSYEQYF	TGTGCCAGCAGTTCCAAAGACAGCTACTCCTACGAGCAGTACTTC
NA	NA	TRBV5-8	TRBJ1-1	CASSLYQGNTEAFF	TGTGCCAGCAGCTTGTATCAGGGGAACACTGAAGCTTTCTTT
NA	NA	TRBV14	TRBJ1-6	CASSRNRGVSPLHF	TGTGCCAGCAGTCGCAACCGGGGGGTTTCACCCCTCCACTTT
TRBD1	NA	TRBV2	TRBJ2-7	CASRADRGTYEQYF	TGTGCCAGCAGAGCCGACAGGGGAACCTACGAGCAGTACTTC
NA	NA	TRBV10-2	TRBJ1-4	CASSERDEKLFF	TGCGCCAGCAGTGAGCGGGATGAAAAACTGTTTTTT
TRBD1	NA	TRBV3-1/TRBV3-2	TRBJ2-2	CASSNRGVPGELFF	TGTGCCAGCAGCAACAGGGGTGTCCCCGGGGAGCTGTTTTTT
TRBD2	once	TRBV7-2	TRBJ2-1	CASSLDPSGYNEQFF	TGTGCCAGCAGCTTAGATCCTAGCGGATACAATGAGCAGTTCTTC
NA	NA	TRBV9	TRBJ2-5	CASSLRGGGSSGETQYF	TGTGCCAGCAGCCTCCGGGGCGGGGGCAGCTCGGGAGAGACCCAGTACTTC
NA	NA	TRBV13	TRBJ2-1	CASSSYWTGNEQFF	TGTGCCAGCAGCTCGTACTGGACTGGCAATGAGCAGTTCTTC